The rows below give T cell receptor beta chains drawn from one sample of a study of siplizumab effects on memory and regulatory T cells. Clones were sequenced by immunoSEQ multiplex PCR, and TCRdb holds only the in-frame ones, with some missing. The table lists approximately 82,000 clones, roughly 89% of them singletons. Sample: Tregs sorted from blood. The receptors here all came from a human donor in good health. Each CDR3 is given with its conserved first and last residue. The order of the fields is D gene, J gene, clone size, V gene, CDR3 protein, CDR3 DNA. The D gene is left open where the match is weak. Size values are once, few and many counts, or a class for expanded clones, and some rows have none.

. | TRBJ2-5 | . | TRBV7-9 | CASSSTDGYQETQYF | TGTGCCAGCAGCTCGACAGACGGTTACCAAGAGACCCAGTACTTC
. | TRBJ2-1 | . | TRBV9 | CASSVDGRVNNEQFF | TGTGCCAGCAGCGTAGACGGTAGGGTGAACAATGAGCAGTTCTTC
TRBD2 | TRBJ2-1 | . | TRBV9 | CASSVTSGGYNEQFF | TGTGCCAGCAGCGTAACCAGCGGGGGTTACAATGAGCAGTTCTTC
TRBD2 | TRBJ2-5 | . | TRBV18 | CASSPEERGDPGTQYF | TGTGCCAGCTCACCAGAGGAGCGGGGGGACCCAGGGACCCAGTACTTC
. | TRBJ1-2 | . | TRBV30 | CAWTREGYGYTF | TGTGCCTGGACGCGGGAGGGCTATGGCTACACCTTC
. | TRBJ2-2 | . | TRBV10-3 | CAIRAGTGELFF | TGTGCCATCAGGGCAGGCACCGGGGAGCTGTTTTTT
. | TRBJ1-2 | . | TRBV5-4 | CASSLVQTGGYTF | TGTGCCAGCAGCTTGGTACAGACGGGAGGCTACACCTTC
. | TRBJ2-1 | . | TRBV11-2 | CASSLVDEQFF | TGTGCCAGCAGCTTAGTCGATGAGCAGTTCTTC
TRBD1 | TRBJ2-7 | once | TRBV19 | CASKAGGPYEQYF | TGTGCCAGTAAGGCAGGGGGACCCTACGAGCAGTACTTC
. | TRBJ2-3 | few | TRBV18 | CASSRGAGLPTDTQYF | TGTGCCAGCTCAAGAGGCGCGGGACTTCCCACAGATACGCAGTATTTT
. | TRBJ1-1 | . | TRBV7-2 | CASSLAAAGVGTEAFF | TGTGCCAGCAGCTTAGCTGCGGCGGGGGTTGGCACTGAAGCTTTCTTT
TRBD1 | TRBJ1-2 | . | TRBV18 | CASSPLRQGPNYGYTF | TGTGCCAGCTCACCACTTAGACAGGGTCCGAACTATGGCTACACCTTC
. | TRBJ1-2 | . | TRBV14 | CASSLTRDGTTHNYGYTF | TGTGCCAGCAGCCTTACCCGGGACGGAACAACACACAACTATGGCTACACCTTC
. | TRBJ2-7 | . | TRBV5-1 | CASRAGAEQYF | TGCGCCAGCAGGGCCGGGGCCGAGCAGTACTTC
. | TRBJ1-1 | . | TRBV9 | CASSVAPEGFRTEAFF | TGTGCCAGCAGCGTAGCTCCTGAGGGGTTTAGGACTGAAGCTTTCTTT
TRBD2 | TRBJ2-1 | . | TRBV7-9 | CASSLAIPGGALPYNEQFF | TGTGCCAGCAGCCTGGCCATCCCGGGGGGGGCCCTCCCCTACAATGAGCAGTTCTTC
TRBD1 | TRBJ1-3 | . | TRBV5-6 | CASSPDRLNTIYF | TGTGCCAGCAGCCCGGACAGGCTAAACACCATATATTTT